A single sample gave rise to the 7 T cell receptor beta chains below, sequenced in a study of Graves' ophthalmopathy and Graves' hyperthyroidism. Amplified material comprised TCR beta CDR3 regions derived from RNA transcripts. Scientists carried out first-round RT-PCR using HTBI primers and then a second-round multiplex PCR. MiXCR, applied by TCRdb to the multiplex PCR reads, yields one record per CDR3 protein. Of some 360,000 distinct CDR3 sequences in the sample, roughly 17% are singletons; the top ten hold approximately 2.4%. The sample comprised peripheral blood. These receptors came from an adult woman with stable Graves' hyperthyroidism.

This clonotype was found many times. The genes are TRBV30 and TRBJ2-7; D is unresolved. Trimming cost V 1 base and J 1 base, with 11 bases left between them. CDR1 is GTSNPN and CDR2 is SVGIG in the germline V gene (reference sequence). This CDR3 region has 14 residues. The CDR3 protein is CAWSATASSYEQYF. In DNA form, the CDR3 reads TGTGCCTGGAGTGCGACTGCGTCGTCCTACGAGCAGTACTTC.

V usage is TRBV9 and J usage is TRBJ2-2; D call uncertain. Per germline, CDR1 SGDLS and CDR2 YYNGEE. V lost 1 base to trimming and J lost 1 base, with 8 bases between them. This CDR3 is built from 15 residues. CDR3: CASSVSRENTGELFF. The CDR3, as DNA: TGTGCCAGCAGCGTAAGTAGGGAGAACACCGGGGAGCTGTTTTTT.

This clonotype came up many times. The chain employs TRBV5-1 and TRBJ2-7, with D uncertain. The V gene's germline CDR1 is SGHRS and CDR2 YFSETQ. V shed 0 bases and J shed 3 bases, with 10 bases lying between them. This CDR3 spans 14 amino acids. CDR3 DNA sequence: TGCGCCAGCAGCTTGGCAACAGTGGGCTACGAGCAGTACTTC. Translating gives CASSLATVGYEQYF.

V and J are TRBV30 and TRBJ2-5; D may correspond to TRBD1 or TRBD2 (5 bases each). Per germline, CDR1 GTSNPN and CDR2 SVGIG (reference sequence). This CDR3 has 12 residues. Deletions cut 3 bases from V and 5 bases from J, with 10 bases between. CDR3 sequence (DNA): TGTGCCTGGAGCCGGTGGGGGGAGACCCAGTACTTC. Protein sequence: CAWSRWGETQYF.

This clonotype was seen at least ten times. V usage is TRBV30 and J usage is TRBJ2-5, with D unresolved. Trimming removed 1 base from V and 10 bases from J, with 16 bases in between. CDR1 is GTSNPN and CDR2 is SVGIG in the germline V gene (reference sequence). The CDR3 extends over 13 amino acids. The DNA of the CDR3 is TGTGCCTGGAGTGCCGGCACGGCCAAAGTCCAGTACTTC. Protein sequence: CAWSAGTAKVQYF. Full variable domain (rest looked up from reference TRBV30 and TRBJ2-5): SQTIHQWPATLVQPVGSPLSLECTVEGTSNPNLYWYRQAAGRGLQLLFYSVGIGQISSEVPQNLSASRPQDRQFILSSKKLLLSDSGFYLCAWSAGTAKVQYFGPGTRLLVL.

Many counts were recorded for this clonotype. This chain connects TRBV28 to TRBJ2-7, with D perhaps matching TRBD2 (6 bases). The CDR3 is 15 residues long. Looked up from germline, CDR1 is MDHEN and CDR2 is SYDVKM. V was shortened by 5 bases and J by 13 bases, with 27 bases between the two germline ends. The CDR3 spells CASSLNSRVGTPTYF. CDR3 in DNA: TGTGCCAGCAGTCTAAATAGTCGGGTCGGGACTCCCACATACTTC.

At least ten counts were recorded for this clonotype. The V and J genes are TRBV6-5 and TRBJ1-2; TRBD1 might be the D (6 bases). Germline CDR1 and CDR2: MNHEY and SVGAGI. Trimming pared 4 bases from V and 2 bases from J, leaving 11 bases between. The CDR3 has 14 amino acids. In nucleotides, the CDR3 is TGTGCCAGCAGTTCTGACAGGAGAAACTATGGCTACACCTTC. Translated: CASSSDRRNYGYTF.